The 5 T cell receptor beta chains reported below all come from one sample, sequenced in a study of CD8+CD57+ T cells in acquired aplastic anemia. Flow cytometry had shown expanded CD8+CD57+ cells in the patients chosen for sequencing. Genomic DNA provided the template from which TCR beta VDJ and CDR3 profiles were obtained. TCRdb used MiXCR to reprocess the reads, holding one entry per CDR3 protein. The table has around 250,000 distinct CDR3 sequences, 70% to 85% seen once; the top ten hold 35% to 50%. Sequences were obtained from sorted CD4+, CD8+, or CD8+CD57+ T cells (not recorded which) from PBMCs. Receptor source: a human donor with aplastic anemia.

The rearrangement uses TRBV12-5 and TRBJ1-2; tentatively, D is TRBD1 (5 bases). CDR1 LGHNT and CDR2 FRNRAP come from the germline V gene. CDR3 length: 14 amino acids. The DNA for the CDR3 is TGTGCCAGCAGTCCCGGAGGGGAGGACTATGGCTACACCTTC. It translates to CASSPGGEDYGYTF.

A note on this clonotype: Germline is not matched at one junction end, which may reflect a read error. For the CDR3, the DNA is TGTGCCAGTAGCGTAGGTAGAGGTACGCACAATGATCAGTTCTTC. Translation gives CASSVGRGTHNDQFF. This chain connects TRBV9 to TRBJ2-1; TRBD2 is a possible D gene (5 bases). The germline CDR1 and CDR2 sequences are SGDLS and YYNGEE. This CDR3 spans 15 amino acids.

As for this clonotype: This is likely a read error, given that the CDR3 carries no conserved phenylalanine or tryptophan at its end. Because the CDR3's place on the DNA is in doubt, the DNA is left out and the CDR3 is given as listed by TCRdb. This rearrangement joins TRBV9 to TRBJ1-2. Germline values: CDR1 SGDLS, CDR2 YYNGEE. The CDR3 numbers 13 amino acids, ends counted. The CDR3 reads CASSEGPIRAVLL.

This clonotype was detected only a few times. A read error may account for a junction end that differs from germline. This chain connects TRBV5-5 to TRBJ1-1; weak D call: TRBD1 (5 bases). Germline values: CDR1 SGHKS, CDR2 YYEKEE (reference sequence). This CDR3 region has 14 residues. The CDR3 DNA sequence: TGCGCCAGCCGTCTTGACCAGGGGAACACTGAAGCTTTCTTT. It is translated as CASRLDQGNTEAFF.

Concerning this clonotype: This CDR3 fails to terminate in the conserved phenylalanine or tryptophan, so it likely reflects a read error. It is unclear where the CDR3 begins or ends on the DNA, so no DNA is shown, and the CDR3 is as TCRdb lists it. The V call is TRBV10-3, the J call TRBJ1-4; no check of the table's D call, TRBD1, against the DNA was made. The germline V gene has CDR1 ENHRY and CDR2 SYGVKD. The CDR3 has 17 amino acids, counting both end residues. The CDR3 protein is CAISEGAVDNINQKLCD.